The table lists the clone carrying this T cell receptor beta chain with a count of one. This sample is drawn from a study of cytomegalovirus exposure and HLA in healthy donors. V was cut by 3 bases and J by 0 bases, with 11 bases left in between. Germline assignment: CDR1 MDHEN and CDR2 SYDVKM. The CDR3 runs 16 residues. Primers for the PCR totalled 60 Vbeta and 13 Jbeta. TCRdb's table, derived via immunoSEQ multiplex PCR, lists solely in-frame clones and lacks some. The sample gives about 200,000 clones, 65% to 85% of which show up once; 1.7% is in the top ten. This receptor was identified in a man aged 50-59 years in good health and CMV-seronegative. The material sequenced was PBMCs. The chain couples TRBV28 to TRBJ1-4; TRBD1 is a possible D gene (5 bases). The CDR3 spells CASSLGQSATNEKLFF. CDR3 nucleotides: TGTGCCAGCAGTTTGGGGCAATCTGCAACTAATGAAAAACTGTTTTTT. Supplemented by reference TRBV28 and TRBJ1-4, the full variable domain reads DVKVTQSSRYLVKRTGEKVFLECVQDMDHENMFWYRQDPGLGLRLIYFSYDVKMKEKGDIPEGYSVSREKKERFSLILESASTNQTSMYLCASSLGQSATNEKLFFGSGTQLSVL.